This passage covers 13 T cell receptor beta chains from one sample sequenced in a study of naive and memory T cell subsets. Two oligonucleotides, mixed equimolar, formed the beta constant-region primer covering TRBC1 and TRBC2. TCRdb ran MiXCR on the UMI-ligation and nested PCR reads and lists one entry per CDR3 protein. The sample includes about 90,000 distinct CDR3 sequences, more than 6.5% of them seen just once. The sample consisted of central memory CD4+ T cells from blood. Receptors were obtained from a human donor in good health.

This clonotype was counted a few times. The chain employs TRBV14 and TRBJ2-3; a weak D match, TRBD2 (5 bases). The V gene's germline CDR1 is SGHDN and CDR2 FVKESK. The CDR3 is 15 amino acids. Trimming shortened V by 1 base and J by 4 bases, and 12 bases separated the two germline ends. The CDR3 sequence is CASSQAIQRSDTQYF. Written as DNA, the CDR3 is TGTGCCAGCAGCCAAGCTATCCAGCGGTCAGATACGCAGTATTTT. The full variable domain, rest sourced from reference TRBV14 and TRBJ2-3, is EAGVTQFPSHSVIEKGQTVTLRCDPISGHDNLYWYRRVMGKEIKFLLHFVKESKQDESGMPNNRFLAERTGGTYSTLKVQPAELEDSGVYFCASSQAIQRSDTQYFGPGTRLTVL.

This clonotype was detected many times. CDR3 bases: TGTGCCAGCAGTTTAAGTCACGGACAAGAGACCCAGTACTTC. Translated: CASSLSHGQETQYF. V gene TRBV12-3 or TRBV12-4 combines with J gene TRBJ2-5; D is undetermined. V gave up 2 bases and J gave up 2 bases, with 9 bases separating them. This CDR3 is built from 14 residues.

This clonotype was observed at least ten times. The chain links TRBV12-3 or TRBV12-4 to TRBJ1-1; no definite D call. The length of the CDR3 is 14 residues. V was shortened by 6 bases and J by 3 bases, with 14 bases between the two germline ends. The CDR3 spells CASSPQAGYTEAFF. The CDR3 nucleotides read TGTGCCAGCAGCCCTCAGGCTGGATACACTGAAGCTTTCTTT.

This clonotype was picked up many times. This chain joins TRBV4-2 and TRBJ1-4; TRBD1 agrees at 11 bases. The V segment lost 2 bases and the J segment 7 bases; nucleotides outside the gene matches: 12. Germline assignment: CDR1 LGHNA and CDR2 YNFKEQ. CDR3 length: 18 residues. The DNA of the CDR3 is TGTGCCAGCAGCCAACCGGACAGGGGGCGTCGCGCTGGTGAAAAACTGTTTTTT. Translated, it gives CASSQPDRGRRAGEKLFF.

This clonotype appeared a few times. J is TRBJ1-6 and V is TRBV7-2; D gene unclear. V was shortened by 0 bases and J by 8 bases, with 11 bases between the two germline ends. The germline gives CDR1 SGHTA, CDR2 FQGNSA. The CDR3 has 15 residues. The CDR3 DNA is TGTGCCAGCAGCTTAGCCGGACCCCTTCATTCACCCCTCCACTTT. This codes for CASSLAGPLHSPLHF.

This clonotype was seen repeatedly, ten times or more. Here the CDR3 reads CASSLGMQRGAIEQYF. In nucleotides, the CDR3 is TGTGCCAGCAGCTTAGGAATGCAGCGGGGGGCAATCGAGCAGTACTTC. The rearrangement uses TRBV7-9 and TRBJ2-7; TRBD2 matches 9 bases. J was trimmed by 6 bases and V by 1 base; bases with no gene match: 10. The CDR3 is 16 amino acids. The V gene's germline CDR1 is SEHNR and CDR2 FQNEAQ (reference sequence).

The chain joins TRBV6-2 or TRBV6-3 to TRBJ2-1; 9 positions agree with TRBD2. Germline assignment: CDR1 MNHEY and CDR2 SVGEGT. The V segment lost 9 bases and the J segment 3 bases; nucleotides outside the gene matches: 12. This CDR3 has 16 amino acids. Written as DNA, the CDR3 is TGTGCCAGTCGTACCCCTGCGGGGGGGTTCTACAATGAGCAGTTCTTC. Translation gives CASRTPAGGFYNEQFF.

The table lists this clonotype with many counts. The rearrangement uses TRBV20-1 and TRBJ1-5; D is ambiguous. Trimming cost V 6 bases and J 6 bases, with 15 bases left between them. The CDR3 has 13 residues. Germline lookup yields CDR1 DFQATT and CDR2 SNEGSKA (reference sequence). CDR3 protein: CSASGWQGQPQHF. The CDR3, as DNA: TGCAGTGCCTCAGGATGGCAAGGTCAGCCCCAGCATTTT.

In this sample, this clonotype turned up many times. This chain uses TRBV3-1 with TRBJ1-1; unclear D gene. The V gene lost 1 base and the J gene lost 4 bases, with 7 bases spanning the gap. The CDR3 is 13 residues long. CDR1 and CDR2 from the germline V gene are LGHDT and YNNKEL (reference sequence). CDR3 loop: CASSQVYSTEAFF. The CDR3, as DNA: TGTGCCAGCAGCCAAGTGTACAGCACTGAAGCTTTCTTT.

This clonotype showed up just a few times. V gene TRBV29-1 combines with J gene TRBJ2-3; D is undetermined. This CDR3 spans 11 amino acids. Germline V gene sequence: CDR1 SQVTM, CDR2 ANQGSEA. Trimming stripped 7 bases from V and 1 base from J, with 6 bases between. This chain's CDR3 is CSGDRTDTQYF. CDR3 sequence (DNA): TGCAGCGGTGACCGCACAGATACGCAGTATTTT.

This clonotype was recorded at least ten times. V and J are TRBV10-3 and TRBJ1-1; D is possibly TRBD1 (5 bases). Trimming removed 2 bases at V and 3 bases at J, with 10 bases between. CDR3 length: 14 residues. CDR1 and CDR2 from the germline V gene are ENHRY and SYGVKD. The CDR3 DNA is TGTGCCATCAGTGAGGGGGGTCGTCACACTGAAGCTTTCTTT. This sequence encodes CAISEGGRHTEAFF.

This clonotype was recorded at least ten times. In DNA, the CDR3 is TGTGCCAGCAGTGCCGCGGGGGGCAATCAGCCCCAGCATTTT. Protein sequence: CASSAAGGNQPQHF. The genes are TRBV25-1 and TRBJ1-5; D possibly corresponds to TRBD1 (5 bases). V was pared by 4 bases and J by 2 bases, with 9 bases between. CDR3 length equals 14 residues. The V gene's germline CDR1 is MGHDK and CDR2 SYGVNS.

This clonotype was seen many times. The V and J genes are TRBV4-3 and TRBJ1-4; D uncertain. V lost 1 base and J 5 bases, leaving 5 bases between the germline ends. The CDR3 has 13 amino acids. Per germline, CDR1 LGHNA and CDR2 YSLEER. CDR3 sequence: CASSQGQNEKLFF. CDR3 bases: TGCGCCAGCAGCCAAGGGCAGAATGAAAAACTGTTTTTT.